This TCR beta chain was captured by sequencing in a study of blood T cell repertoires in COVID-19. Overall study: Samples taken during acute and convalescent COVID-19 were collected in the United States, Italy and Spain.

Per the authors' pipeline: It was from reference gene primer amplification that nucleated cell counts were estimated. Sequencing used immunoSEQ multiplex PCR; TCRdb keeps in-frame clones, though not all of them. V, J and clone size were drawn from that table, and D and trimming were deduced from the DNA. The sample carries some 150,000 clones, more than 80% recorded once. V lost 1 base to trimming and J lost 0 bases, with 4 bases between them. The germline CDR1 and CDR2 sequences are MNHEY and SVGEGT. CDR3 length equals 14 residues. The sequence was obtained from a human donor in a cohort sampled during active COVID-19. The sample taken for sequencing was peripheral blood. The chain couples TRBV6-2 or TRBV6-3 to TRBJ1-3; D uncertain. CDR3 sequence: CASSYYSSGNTIYF. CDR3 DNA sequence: TGTGCCAGCAGTTACTACAGCTCTGGAAACACCATATATTTT.